The 13 T cell receptor beta chains given below trace back to one sample, sequenced in a study of vaccination effects on CD4 cells after COVID-19. Some clones are missing from TCRdb's copy, which holds only in-frame ones; the method was immunoSEQ multiplex PCR. The data contain roughly 20,000 clones, around 72% of them singletons. Ahead of sequencing, the ViraFEST assay grew antigen-specific CD4+ T cells using viral peptide pools. The authors isolated CD4+ T cells after about eleven days of culture. Vaccinated participants had no history of SARS-CoV-2 infection and tested negative for nucleocapsid antibodies. Antigen specificity for these receptors is unknown. The sequences come from CD4+ T cells from PBMCs cultured with HCoV-NL63 spike peptides, collected before COVID-19 vaccination. The receptors shown here come from a human donor who received a COVID-19 vaccine.

The gene calls are TRBV2 and TRBJ1-2, with D maybe TRBD1 (5 bases). The length of the CDR3 is 14 residues. With 4 bases removed from V and 7 bases from J, the gap between germline ends came to 16 bases. The V gene's germline CDR1 is SNHLY and CDR2 FYNNEI. CDR3: CASSVERQGGGYTF. The CDR3 bases are TGTGCCAGCAGTGTAGAAAGGCAGGGCGGTGGCTACACCTTC.

The chain joins TRBV28 to TRBJ1-3; no firm D call. The V gene lost 2 bases and the J gene lost 4 bases, with 9 bases spanning the gap. Germline loops: CDR1 MDHEN, CDR2 SYDVKM. The length of the CDR3 is 14 residues. The DNA of the CDR3 is TGTGCCAGCAGTTTAGGGATGTTGGGAAACACCATATATTTT. Translation: CASSLGMLGNTIYF.

The V gene is TRBV5-1, the J gene TRBJ2-1, with TRBD2 matching 7 bases. Germline loops: CDR1 SGHRS, CDR2 YFSETQ. Trimming cost V 6 bases and J 5 bases; bases outside gene matches: 11. The CDR3 totals 15 residues. CDR3 sequence reads: CASNFSGGTHNEQFF. The CDR3 DNA sequence: TGCGCCAGCAACTTTTCGGGGGGTACCCACAATGAGCAGTTCTTC.

The V and J genes are TRBV18 and TRBJ1-3, with D maybe TRBD1 (5 bases). Trimming removed 6 bases at V and 6 bases at J, with 15 bases between. Germline CDR1 reads KGHSH; CDR2 reads LQKENI. This CDR3 has 14 amino acids. CDR3 region: CASSENYGANTIYF. The DNA of the CDR3 is TGTGCCAGCTCCGAAAATTACGGGGCAAACACCATATATTTT.

This clone was observed a few times. The chain employs TRBV12-3 or TRBV12-4 and TRBJ2-2; possible D gene TRBD1, 6 bases. The V and J ends lost 5 bases and 6 bases respectively, with 10 bases between them. This CDR3 spans 13 amino acids. CDR3 bases: TGTGCCAGCAGTCTAAGGGGGTCCGGGGAGCTGTTTTTT. Translation: CASSLRGSGELFF.

CDR3 nucleotide sequence: TGTGCCAGCTCACCACGAGGGGGAGTGAACACTGAAGCTTTCTTT. This gives the protein CASSPRGGVNTEAFF. J is TRBJ1-1 and V is TRBV18, with a possible D match to TRBD1 (6 bases). CDR1 and CDR2 (germline): KGHSH, LQKENI. The V and J ends lost 1 base and 0 bases respectively, with 9 bases between them. This CDR3 is 15 amino acids long.

J is TRBJ1-5 and V is TRBV5-6; the match to TRBD1 covers 7 bases. Trimming cost V 0 bases and J 4 bases; bases outside gene matches: 7. From germline, CDR1 is SGHDT and CDR2 YYEEEE. The CDR3 loop spans 16 amino acids. CDR3 coding DNA: TGTGCCAGCAGCTTGGGGGGCAGGGGGGCAAATCAGCCCCAGCATTTT. It yields the protein CASSLGGRGANQPQHF.

The rearrangement joins TRBV5-1 to TRBJ2-3, with 11 bases lining up with TRBD2. V was pared by 4 bases and J by 0 bases, with 7 bases of the junction left unmatched. The CDR3 consists of 17 residues. Germline loops: CDR1 SGHRS, CDR2 YFSETQ. CDR3 nucleotides: TGCGCCAGCAGCCCAGGACTAGCGGGCCATAGCACAGATACGCAGTATTTT. This codes for CASSPGLAGHSTDTQYF.

V and J are TRBV9 and TRBJ2-6, with D possibly TRBD2 on 5 matching bases. V dropped 3 bases and J dropped 0 bases, with 7 bases sitting between them. Germline-derived CDR1 and CDR2 are SGDLS and YYNGEE. The CDR3 is made up of 15 amino acids. For the CDR3, the DNA is TGTGCCAGCAGCGCGGGGAGCTCTGGGGCCAACGTCCTGACTTTC. Amino acids: CASSAGSSGANVLTF.

The chain employs TRBV7-2 and TRBJ1-5; 9 positions match TRBD1. J lost 4 bases, V lost 5 bases, and 9 bases had no gene match. The CDR3 has 16 amino acids. Germline V gene data show CDR1 as SGHTA and CDR2 as FQGNSA. The CDR3 DNA reads as TGTGCCAGCAGCCAATGGGACAGGGCTCCTAATCAGCCCCAGCATTTT. Amino acid sequence: CASSQWDRAPNQPQHF. Based on the CDR3 plus reference TRBV7-2 and TRBJ1-5, the full variable domain is GAGVSQSPSNKVTEKGKDVELRCDPISGHTALYWYRQSLGQGLEFLIYFQGNSAPDKSGLPSDRFSAERTGGSVSTLTIQRTQQEDSAVYLCASSQWDRAPNQPQHFGDGTRLSIL.

This clone was observed a single time. The chain employs TRBV9 and TRBJ1-4; weak D call: TRBD1 (6 bases). The CDR3 sequence is 15 residues long. Trimming shortened V by 0 bases and J by 4 bases, and 10 bases separated the two germline ends. Germline lookup yields CDR1 SGDLS and CDR2 YYNGEE. For the CDR3, the DNA is TGTGCCAGCAGCGTAGGGACAGCTCGTAATGAAAAACTGTTTTTT. Translating it yields CASSVGTARNEKLFF. The complete variable domain, with remaining parts taken from reference TRBV9 and TRBJ1-4, reads DSGVTQTPKHLITATGQRVTLRCSPRSGDLSVYWYQQSLDQGLQFLIQYYNGEERAKGNILERFSAQQFPDLHSELNLSSLELGDSALYFCASSVGTARNEKLFFGSGTQLSVL.

The V call is TRBV25-1, the J call TRBJ1-1; 8 positions agree with TRBD1. The CDR3 runs 13 residues. Germline loops: CDR1 MGHDK, CDR2 SYGVNS. Losses at the gene ends were 4 bases for V and 4 bases for J; bases not matched to a gene: 2. The CDR3 loop reads CASSVTGGTEAFF. The CDR3 DNA sequence: TGTGCCAGCAGTGTAACAGGGGGCACTGAAGCTTTCTTT. Complete variable domain (other parts from reference TRBV25-1 and TRBJ1-1): EADIYQTPRYLVIGTGKKITLECSQTMGHDKMYWYQQDPGMELHLIHYSYGVNSTEKGDLSSESTVSRIRTEHFPLTLESARPSHTSQYLCASSVTGGTEAFFGQGTRLTVV.

This sequence joins TRBV5-5 and TRBJ1-5; 7 bases line up with TRBD1. This CDR3 spans 15 amino acids. Unmatched junction bases numbered 8, after V lost 1 base and J lost 7 bases. Germline V gives CDR1 SGHKS, CDR2 YYEKEE (reference sequence). The CDR3 DNA reads TGTGCCAGCAGCTTGTGGGGACAGTCGGAACAGCCCCAGCATTTT. Translating it yields CASSLWGQSEQPQHF.